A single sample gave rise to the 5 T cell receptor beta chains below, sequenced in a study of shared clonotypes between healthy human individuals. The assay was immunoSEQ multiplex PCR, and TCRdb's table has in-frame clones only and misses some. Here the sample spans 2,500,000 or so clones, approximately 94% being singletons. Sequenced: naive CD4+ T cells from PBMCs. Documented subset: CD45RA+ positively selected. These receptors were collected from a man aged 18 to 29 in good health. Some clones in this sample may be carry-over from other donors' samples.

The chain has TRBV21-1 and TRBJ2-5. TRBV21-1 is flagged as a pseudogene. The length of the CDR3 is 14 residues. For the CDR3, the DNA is TGTGCCAGCAGCGCTCCGGGGCCTAAAGAGACCCAGTACTTC. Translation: CASSAPGPKETQYF.

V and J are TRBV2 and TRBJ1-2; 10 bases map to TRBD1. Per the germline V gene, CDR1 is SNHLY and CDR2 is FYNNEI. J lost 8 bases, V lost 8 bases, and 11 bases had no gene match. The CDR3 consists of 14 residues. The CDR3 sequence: CASAYKTGGAGYTF. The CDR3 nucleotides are TGTGCCAGCGCTTATAAGACAGGGGGCGCGGGCTACACCTTC.

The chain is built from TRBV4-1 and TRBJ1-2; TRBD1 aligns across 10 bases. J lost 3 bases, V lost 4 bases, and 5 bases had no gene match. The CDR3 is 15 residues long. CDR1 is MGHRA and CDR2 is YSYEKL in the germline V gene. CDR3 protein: CASSRQGADDYGYTF. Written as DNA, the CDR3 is TGCGCCAGCAGCCGACAGGGGGCGGACGACTATGGCTACACCTTC.

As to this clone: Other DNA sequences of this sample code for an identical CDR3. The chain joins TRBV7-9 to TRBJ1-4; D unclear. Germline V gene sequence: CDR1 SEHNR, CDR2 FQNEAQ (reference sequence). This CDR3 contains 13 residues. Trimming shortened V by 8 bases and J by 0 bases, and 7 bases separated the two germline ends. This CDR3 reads CASSWATNEKLFF. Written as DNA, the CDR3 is TGTGCCAGCTCCTGGGCAACTAATGAAAAACTGTTTTTT. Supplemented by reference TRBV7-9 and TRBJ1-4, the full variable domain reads DTGVSQNPRHKITKRGQNVTFRCDPISEHNRLYWYRQTLGQGPEFLTYFQNEAQLEKSRLLSDRFSAERPKGSFSTLEIQRTEQGDSAMYLCASSWATNEKLFFGSGTQLSVL.

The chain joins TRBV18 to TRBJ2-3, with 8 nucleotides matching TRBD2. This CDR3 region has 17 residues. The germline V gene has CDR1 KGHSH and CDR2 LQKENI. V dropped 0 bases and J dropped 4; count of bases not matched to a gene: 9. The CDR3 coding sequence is TGTGCCAGCTCACCACCGTTAGCGGGATTAAGAGCAGATACGCAGTATTTT. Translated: CASSPPLAGLRADTQYF.